This T cell receptor beta chain was documented in a study of T cell responses to AZD1222 COVID-19 vaccine (dated by TCRdb to the early 2020s). Background on the whole study: A total of roughly 240 trial participants underwent TCR sequencing, of whom 207 received two doses of AZD1222 and some 25 received two doses of the MenACWY control vaccine. Enrollment into the trials was organized by age into subgroups of 18-55, 56-69 and 70-plus years, and those subgroups contained about 160, 30 and 59 TCR-sequenced participants, respectively.

The sample's time point label, decoded: baseline before first vaccination. The intended sense of this specimen's treatment or condition label: meningococcal conjugate vaccine given as trial control. The vaccinee samples were drawn from two UK trials, COV001 and COV002, one of which was a single-blind randomized controlled phase 2/3 trial testing AZD1222 (ChAdOx1 nCoV-19) in healthy adults. For TCRbeta chain sequencing, PBMC samples from trial participants were taken at day 0 and at day 28 after the second dose. The CDR3 regions of human TCRbeta chains were analyzed by immunosequencing. As for the authors' bioinformatics: Repertoire TCRs were matched against a reference library of SARS-CoV-2-specific TCRs generated with the MIRA antigen-specificity platform. Breadth meant the fraction of unique TCRs that were SARS-CoV-2-associated, whereas depth meant the fraction of total T cells that were SARS-CoV-2-associated. Using the MIRA data, each spike-specific TCR was assigned both to the spike region to which the TCR was reactive and to a CD4 or CD8 class. Log10-transformed breadth and depth values were compared by one-way ANOVA with Sidak's multiple comparisons tests. TCRdb limited this immuneACCESS table to in-frame rearrangements with V and J called. A share of clones is missing; checked studies link under half to unresolved V genes, and the rest is unexplained. V and J calls and clone size are as listed in that table; D and trimming were resolved from the DNA. The sample data list about 110,000 clones, and roughly 87% of these were observed just once. Roughly 3.2% of the sample belongs to the ten largest clones.

The full study reports these points: Most participants were white British and females outnumbered males, and the authors suggested that clonal diversity may have been underestimated. Conclusions about previously exposed vaccinees are limited, since just 6 or 7 AZD1222 recipients were seropositive for SARS-CoV-2 at baseline. Reportedly, almost half of the unique spike-specific TCRs recognized epitopes lying outside the regions that are mutated in the B.1.351 and B.1.1.7 variants. Because no samples from the day 14 peak response were available, repertoires could be characterized only after the peak T cell response. In the small 56-69-year group, the increase in depth fell short of significance, most likely because of low power. A significant rise in spike-specific TCR breadth and depth was observed after two AZD1222 doses relative to day 0 and relative to MenACWY recipients. The whole spike protein was spanned by vaccine-associated CD4 TCRs, and dominant responses were seen in regions 160-218 and 743-854.

The CDR3 contains 16 residues, cysteine and phenylalanine counted. Left in the record is the CDR3 DNA by itself, 48 bases read in frame from the first base. For CDR1 and CDR2, the germline V gene lists WSHSY and SAAADI. Trimming at the junction amounts to 4 bases on V and 6 bases on J, and the germline ends lie 19 bases apart. This clone was counted a single time. The specificity of this receptor is unknown. One base away there is no much larger clone; base qualities are not given. Sequencing used peripheral blood, obtained on day 0 of MenACWY control vaccination. The rearranged segments are TRBV10-2 and TRBJ1-5; the D region possibly corresponds to TRBD1 (5 bases align). This sequence was found in an adult in good health. The CDR3 sequence is CASSGWGGREVQPQHF. The DNA sequence is TGCGCCAGCAGTGGATGGGGCGGGAGGGAAGTTCAGCCCCAGCATTTT.